Sequencing of this T cell receptor (beta chain) was carried out in a study of Ad26.COV2.S vaccination and SARS-CoV-2 variants. This table comes from immunoSEQ multiplex PCR, and its TCRdb copy is limited to in-frame clones, with some not included. The data contain about 280,000 clones, 87% of them seen just once; the ten biggest clones take up around 3%. Study-wide results and limits: Following vaccination, spike-specific CD8+ and CD4+ T cell responses reportedly exhibited substantial breadth.

Germline V gene lookup returns CDR1 SGHRS and CDR2 YFSETQ. There are 13 residues in the CDR3. Trimming left V 4 bases short and J 6 bases short, with 12 bases between. To note about this clone: Its cognate antigen is unknown.

Specified treatment: 19 received Ad26.COV2.S at low or high dose, single or two shots; several received placebo; per-sample allocation not given. Specimens were obtained on day 63 following the first vaccine or placebo injection. This chain joins TRBV5-1 and TRBJ2-3, with D perhaps matching TRBD1 (5 bases). The clonotype originates from a person aged 18-60 years who received the Ad26.COV2.S COVID-19 vaccine or a placebo. The specimen comprised peripheral blood, sampled in a trial of Ad26.COV2.S vaccine versus placebo. The CDR3 sequence: CASSPLRGDTQYF. In nucleotides, the CDR3 is TGCGCCAGCAGCCCCCTAAGGGGCGATACGCAGTATTTT.